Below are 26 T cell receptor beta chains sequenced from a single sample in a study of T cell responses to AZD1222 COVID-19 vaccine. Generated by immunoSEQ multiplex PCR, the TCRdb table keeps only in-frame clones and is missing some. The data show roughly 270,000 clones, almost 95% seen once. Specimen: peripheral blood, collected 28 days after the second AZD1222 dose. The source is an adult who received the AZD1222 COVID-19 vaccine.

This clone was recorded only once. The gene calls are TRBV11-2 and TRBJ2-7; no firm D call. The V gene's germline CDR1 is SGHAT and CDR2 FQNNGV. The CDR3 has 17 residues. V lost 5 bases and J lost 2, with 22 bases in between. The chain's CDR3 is CASSPVGRANTPYEQYF. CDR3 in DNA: TGTGCCAGCAGCCCAGTAGGTCGGGCGAATACTCCCTACGAGCAGTACTTC. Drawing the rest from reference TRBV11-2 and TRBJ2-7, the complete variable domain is EAGVAQSPRYKIIEKRQSVAFWCNPISGHATLYWYQQILGQGPKLLIQFQNNGVVDDSQLPKDRFSAERLKGVDSTLKIQPAKLEDSAVYLCASSPVGRANTPYEQYFGPGTRLTVT.

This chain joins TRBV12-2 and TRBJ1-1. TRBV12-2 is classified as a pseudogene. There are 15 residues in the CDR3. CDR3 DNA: TGTGCAAGTCTTTTAAATGTCAGGGAGGACACTGAAGCTTTCTTT. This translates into CASLLNVREDTEAFF.

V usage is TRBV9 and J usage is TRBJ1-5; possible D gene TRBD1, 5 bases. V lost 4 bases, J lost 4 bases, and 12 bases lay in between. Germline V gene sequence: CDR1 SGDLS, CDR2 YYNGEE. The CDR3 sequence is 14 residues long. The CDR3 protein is CASSRGGRNQPQHF. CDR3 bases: TGTGCCAGCAGCAGGGGTGGAAGGAATCAGCCCCAGCATTTT.

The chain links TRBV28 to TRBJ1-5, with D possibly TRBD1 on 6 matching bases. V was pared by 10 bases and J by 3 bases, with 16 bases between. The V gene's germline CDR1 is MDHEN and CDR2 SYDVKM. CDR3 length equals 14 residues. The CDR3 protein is CATSRGGTNQPQHF. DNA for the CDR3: TGTGCCACCTCCCGGGGGGGCACCAATCAGCCCCAGCATTTT.

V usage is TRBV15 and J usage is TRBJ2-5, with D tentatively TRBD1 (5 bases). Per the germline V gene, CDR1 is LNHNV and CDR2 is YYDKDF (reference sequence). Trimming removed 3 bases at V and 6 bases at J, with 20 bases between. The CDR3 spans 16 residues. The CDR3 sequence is CATSRDIGPLRKTQYF. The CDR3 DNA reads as TGTGCCACCAGCAGGGACATAGGGCCACTCCGAAAGACCCAGTACTTC. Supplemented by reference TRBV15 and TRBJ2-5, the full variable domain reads DAMVIQNPRYQVTQFGKPVTLSCSQTLNHNVMYWYQQKSSQAPKLLFHYYDKDFNNEADTPDNFQSRRPNTSFCFLDIRSPGLGDTAMYLCATSRDIGPLRKTQYFGPGTRLLVL.

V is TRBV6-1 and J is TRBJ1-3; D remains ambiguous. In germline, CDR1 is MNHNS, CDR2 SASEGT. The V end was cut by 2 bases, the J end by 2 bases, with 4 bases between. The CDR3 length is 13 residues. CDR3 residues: CASSETAGNTIYF. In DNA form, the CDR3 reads TGTGCCAGCAGTGAAACAGCTGGAAACACCATATATTTT.

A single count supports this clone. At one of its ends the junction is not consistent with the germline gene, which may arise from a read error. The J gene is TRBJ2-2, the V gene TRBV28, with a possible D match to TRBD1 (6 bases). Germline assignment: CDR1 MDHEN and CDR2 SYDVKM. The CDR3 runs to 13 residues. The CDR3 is CAGRGRNTGELFF. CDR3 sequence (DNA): TGTGCCGGCAGGGGTCGAAACACCGGGGAGCTGTTTTTT. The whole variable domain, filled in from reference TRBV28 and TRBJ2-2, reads DVKVTQSSRYLVKRTGEKVFLECVQDMDHENMFWYRQDPGLGLRLIYFSYDVKMKEKGDIPEGYSVSREKKERFSLILESASTNQTSMYLCAGRGRNTGELFFGEGSRLTVL.

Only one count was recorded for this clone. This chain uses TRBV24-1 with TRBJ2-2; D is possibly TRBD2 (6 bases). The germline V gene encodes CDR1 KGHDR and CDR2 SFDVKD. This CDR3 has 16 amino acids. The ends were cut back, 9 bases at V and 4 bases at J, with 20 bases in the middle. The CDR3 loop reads CATEALRGGVTGELFF. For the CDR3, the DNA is TGTGCCACCGAAGCCTTGCGGGGCGGGGTCACCGGGGAGCTGTTTTTT.

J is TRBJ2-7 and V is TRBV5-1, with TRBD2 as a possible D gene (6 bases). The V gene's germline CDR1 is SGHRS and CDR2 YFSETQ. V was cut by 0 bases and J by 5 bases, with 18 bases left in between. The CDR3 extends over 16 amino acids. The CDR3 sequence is CASSLEPAGPNHEQYF. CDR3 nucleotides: TGCGCCAGCAGCTTGGAACCAGCGGGTCCGAACCACGAGCAGTACTTC. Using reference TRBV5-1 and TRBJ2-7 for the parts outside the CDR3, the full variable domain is KAGVTQTPRYLIKTRGQQVTLSCSPISGHRSVSWYQQTPGQGLQFLFEYFSETQRNKGNFPGRFSGRQFSNSRSEMNVSTLELGDSALYLCASSLEPAGPNHEQYFGPGTRLTVT.

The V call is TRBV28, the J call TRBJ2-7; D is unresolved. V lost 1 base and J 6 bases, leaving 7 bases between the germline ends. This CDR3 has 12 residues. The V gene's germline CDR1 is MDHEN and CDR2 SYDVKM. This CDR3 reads CASSLFRAEQYF. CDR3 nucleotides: TGTGCCAGCAGTTTATTTAGGGCCGAGCAGTACTTC.

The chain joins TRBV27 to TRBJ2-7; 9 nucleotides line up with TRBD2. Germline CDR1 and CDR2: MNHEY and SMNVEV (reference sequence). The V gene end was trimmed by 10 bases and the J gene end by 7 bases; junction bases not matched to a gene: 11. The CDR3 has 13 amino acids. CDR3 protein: CATRGGLAWEQYF. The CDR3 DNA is TGTGCCACCCGAGGAGGACTAGCGTGGGAGCAGTACTTC.

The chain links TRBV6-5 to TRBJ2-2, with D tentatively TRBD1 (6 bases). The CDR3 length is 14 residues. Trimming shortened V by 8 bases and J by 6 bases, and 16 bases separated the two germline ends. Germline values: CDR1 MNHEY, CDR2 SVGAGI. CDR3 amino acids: CASSQGRAAGELFF. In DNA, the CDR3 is TGTGCCAGCTCACAGGGAAGGGCAGCCGGGGAGCTGTTTTTT.

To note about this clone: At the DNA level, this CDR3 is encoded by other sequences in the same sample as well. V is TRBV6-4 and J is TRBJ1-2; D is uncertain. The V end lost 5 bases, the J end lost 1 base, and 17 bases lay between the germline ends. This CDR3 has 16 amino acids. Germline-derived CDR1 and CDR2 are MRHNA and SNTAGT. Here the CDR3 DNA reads TGTGCCAGCAGTCCACCCGGACCGACCTTTAACTATGGCTACACCTTC. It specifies CASSPPGPTFNYGYTF.

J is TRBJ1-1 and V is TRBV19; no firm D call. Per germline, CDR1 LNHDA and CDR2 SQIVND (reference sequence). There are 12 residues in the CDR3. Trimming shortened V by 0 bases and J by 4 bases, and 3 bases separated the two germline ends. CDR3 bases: TGTGCCAGTAGTATAGAGGGCACTGAAGCTTTCTTT. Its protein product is CASSIEGTEAFF.

In DNA form, the CDR3 reads TGTGCCAGCAGTTCCCCTGGGAAGGGACGGCTAAGCAACGAGCAGTACTTC. Protein sequence: CASSSPGKGRLSNEQYF. The chain is built from TRBV28 and TRBJ2-7, with D perhaps given as TRBD1 or TRBD2 (5 bases each). The germline gives CDR1 MDHEN, CDR2 SYDVKM. V shed 4 bases and J shed 5 bases, with 24 bases lying between them. This CDR3 contains 17 residues.

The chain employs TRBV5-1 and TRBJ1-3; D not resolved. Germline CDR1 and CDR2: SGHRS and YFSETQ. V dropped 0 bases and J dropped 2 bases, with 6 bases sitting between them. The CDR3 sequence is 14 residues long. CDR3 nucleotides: TGCGCCAGCAGCTTGGCCCGGCCTGGAAACACCATATATTTT. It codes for CASSLARPGNTIYF.

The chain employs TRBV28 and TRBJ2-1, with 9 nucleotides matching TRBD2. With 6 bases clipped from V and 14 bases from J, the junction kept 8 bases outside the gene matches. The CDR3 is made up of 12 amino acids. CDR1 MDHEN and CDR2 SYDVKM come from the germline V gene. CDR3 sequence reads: CASRSGTSKEFF. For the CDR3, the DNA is TGTGCCAGCAGGTCCGGGACTAGCAAGGAGTTCTTC.

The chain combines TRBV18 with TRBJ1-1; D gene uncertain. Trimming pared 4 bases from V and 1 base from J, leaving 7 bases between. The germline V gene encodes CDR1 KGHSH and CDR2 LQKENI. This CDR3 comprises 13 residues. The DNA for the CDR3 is TGTGCCAGCTCACTGGCGAGGAACACTGAAGCTTTCTTT. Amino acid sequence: CASSLARNTEAFF.

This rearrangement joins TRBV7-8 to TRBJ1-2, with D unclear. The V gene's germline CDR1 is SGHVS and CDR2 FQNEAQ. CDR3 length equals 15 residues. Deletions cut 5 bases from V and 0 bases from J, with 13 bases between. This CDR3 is CASSPQAAPNYGYTF. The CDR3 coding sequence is TGTGCCAGCAGCCCCCAGGCGGCGCCTAACTATGGCTACACCTTC.

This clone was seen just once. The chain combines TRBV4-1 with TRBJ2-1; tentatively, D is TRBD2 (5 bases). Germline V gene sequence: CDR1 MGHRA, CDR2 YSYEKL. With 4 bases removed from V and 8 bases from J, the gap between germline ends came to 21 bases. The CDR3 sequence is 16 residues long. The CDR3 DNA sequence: TGCGCCAGCAGCCCCCTATCGGGGAGTCCCCTAGATGAGCAGTTCTTC. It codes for CASSPLSGSPLDEQFF.

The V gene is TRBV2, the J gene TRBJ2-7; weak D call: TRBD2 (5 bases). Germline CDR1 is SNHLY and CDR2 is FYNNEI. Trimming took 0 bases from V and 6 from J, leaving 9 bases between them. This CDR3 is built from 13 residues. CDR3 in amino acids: CASSEARAPEQYF. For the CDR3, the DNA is TGTGCCAGCAGTGAAGCGAGGGCCCCCGAGCAGTACTTC.

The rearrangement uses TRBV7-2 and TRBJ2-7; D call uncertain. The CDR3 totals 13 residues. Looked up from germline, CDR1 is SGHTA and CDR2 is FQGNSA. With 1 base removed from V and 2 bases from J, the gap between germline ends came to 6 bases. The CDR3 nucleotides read TGTGCCAGCAGCTTAGACAAGCCCTACGAGCAGTACTTC. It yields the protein CASSLDKPYEQYF.

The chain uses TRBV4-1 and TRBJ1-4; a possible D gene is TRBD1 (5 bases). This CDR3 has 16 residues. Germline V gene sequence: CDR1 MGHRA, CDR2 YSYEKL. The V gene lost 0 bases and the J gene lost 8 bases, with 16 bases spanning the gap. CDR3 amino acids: CASSQEMGREAEKLFF. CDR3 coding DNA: TGCGCCAGCAGCCAAGAAATGGGCAGGGAAGCCGAAAAACTGTTTTTT.

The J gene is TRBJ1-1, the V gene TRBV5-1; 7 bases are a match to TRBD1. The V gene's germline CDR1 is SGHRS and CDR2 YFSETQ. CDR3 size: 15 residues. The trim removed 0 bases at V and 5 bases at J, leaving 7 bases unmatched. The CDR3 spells CASSLDRQGGTEAFF. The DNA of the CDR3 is TGCGCCAGCAGCTTGGATAGACAGGGAGGTACTGAAGCTTTCTTT.

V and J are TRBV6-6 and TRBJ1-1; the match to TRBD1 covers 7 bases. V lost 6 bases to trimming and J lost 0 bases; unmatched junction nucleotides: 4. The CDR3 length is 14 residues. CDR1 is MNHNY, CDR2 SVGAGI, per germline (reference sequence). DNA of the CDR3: TGTGCCAGCAGCCAGGACAGGTTGAACACTGAAGCTTTCTTT. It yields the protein CASSQDRLNTEAFF.

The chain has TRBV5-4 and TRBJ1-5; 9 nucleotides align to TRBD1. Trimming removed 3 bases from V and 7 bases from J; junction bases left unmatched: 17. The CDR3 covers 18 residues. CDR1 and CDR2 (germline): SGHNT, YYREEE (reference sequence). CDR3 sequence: CASSSLVPGQGLLQPQHF. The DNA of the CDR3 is TGTGCCAGCAGCTCCCTCGTCCCCGGACAGGGGTTGTTGCAGCCCCAGCATTTT.